The next 22 T cell receptor beta chains were all read from a single sample in a study of shared clonotypes between healthy human individuals. Assay used: immunoSEQ multiplex PCR; TCRdb lists only in-frame clones, some missing. Of 2 million to 2.5 million clones in the sample, under 95% were seen once. The sequenced sample consisted of naive CD4+ T cells from PBMCs. The subset is: CD45RA+ positively selected. The receptors stem from a man aged 18 to 30 in good health. Some clones in this sample may be carry-over from other donors' samples.

This chain uses TRBV21-1 with TRBJ1-1. TRBV21-1 has pseudogene status. The CDR3 consists of 13 residues. The CDR3 nucleotides are TGTGCCAGCAGTACGAAAGAGAACACTGAAGCTTTCTTT. Protein product: CASSTKENTEAFF.

The rearrangement joins TRBV7-9 to TRBJ1-5, with 9 positions matching TRBD1. Per germline, CDR1 SEHNR and CDR2 FQNEAQ (reference sequence). The CDR3 loop spans 16 amino acids. The ends lost 5 bases at V and 1 base at J; junction bases unmatched: 6. This CDR3 is CASSEQGAGSNQPQHF. In DNA form, the CDR3 reads TGTGCCAGCAGCGAACAGGGGGCAGGAAGCAATCAGCCCCAGCATTTT.

The rearrangement links TRBV5-1 to TRBJ1-3; D gene uncertain. Trimming took off 0 bases at V and 2 bases at J, with 9 bases between the two ends. Per germline, CDR1 SGHRS and CDR2 YFSETQ. The length of the CDR3 is 15 residues. The CDR3: CASSLGTTAGNTIYF. The CDR3 DNA sequence: TGCGCCAGCAGCTTGGGGACGACTGCTGGAAACACCATATATTTT.

The chain uses TRBV2 and TRBJ1-6; the D is unclear. The germline V gene encodes CDR1 SNHLY and CDR2 FYNNEI. V dropped 6 bases and J dropped 0 bases, with 9 bases sitting between them. The CDR3 runs 15 residues. The CDR3 nucleotides read TGTGCCAGCAGAGACCGAGGCTCCTATAATTCACCCCTCCACTTT. This gives the protein CASRDRGSYNSPLHF.

The chain couples TRBV5-1 to TRBJ2-1, with D tentatively TRBD1 (6 bases). The CDR3 loop spans 15 amino acids. The V end lost 2 bases, the J end lost 5 bases, and 14 bases lay between the germline ends. The germline V gene has CDR1 SGHRS and CDR2 YFSETQ. CDR3 amino acids: CASSFLSGVNNEQFF. The CDR3 DNA follows: TGCGCCAGCAGCTTTCTGTCAGGGGTCAACAATGAGCAGTTCTTC.

This clone occurred a few times. V is TRBV30 and J is TRBJ1-5; the D is unclear. This CDR3 contains 12 residues. Germline loops: CDR1 GTSNPN, CDR2 SVGIG (reference sequence). The V end lost 4 bases, the J end lost 9 bases, and 13 bases lay between the germline ends. The CDR3, as DNA: TGTGCCTGGAATGAACCCCCGAGGCCCCAGCATTTT. This encodes CAWNEPPRPQHF.

In DNA form, the CDR3 reads TGTGCCAGCAGCTTATTGATCAGCTATGAGCAGTTCTTC. It translates to CASSLLISYEQFF. The chain carries TRBV11-1 and TRBJ2-1; D is undetermined. This CDR3 is 13 amino acids long. V shed 2 bases and J shed 8 bases, with 10 bases lying between them. CDR1 is SGHAT and CDR2 is FQDESV in the germline V gene (reference sequence).

The rearrangement links TRBV5-6 to TRBJ2-3, with 7 positions matching TRBD2. The CDR3 sequence is 15 residues long. Germline CDR1 is SGHDT and CDR2 is YYEEEE. Trimming removed 1 base from V and 0 bases from J; junction bases left unmatched: 2. Written as DNA, the CDR3 is TGTGCCAGCAGCTTGTGGGGACTAAGCACAGATACGCAGTATTTT. Protein: CASSLWGLSTDTQYF.

The gene calls are TRBV19 and TRBJ1-5, with D uncertain. Trimming removed 3 bases at V and 9 bases at J, with 9 bases between. CDR3 size: 12 residues. The germline CDR1 and CDR2 sequences are LNHDA and SQIVND (reference sequence). The CDR3 nucleotides are TGTGCCAGTAGTATGTGGGCGCGGCCCCAGCATTTT. Amino acids: CASSMWARPQHF.

This clone was seen more than once but under ten times. The gene calls are TRBV29-1 and TRBJ1-2, with 9 bases identical to TRBD1. The CDR3 is 14 amino acids. J lost 8 bases, V lost 6 bases, and 13 bases had no gene match. Germline loops: CDR1 SQVTM, CDR2 ANQGSEA. The CDR3 coding sequence is TGCAGCGTGTCGGTCGGACAGGGGTCTGGGGGCTACACCTTC. As protein: CSVSVGQGSGGYTF.

V is TRBV7-7 and J is TRBJ2-1; D uncertain. V lost 5 bases and J lost 6, with 17 bases in between. This CDR3 spans 15 amino acids. Germline loops: CDR1 SSHAT, CDR2 FNYEAQ (reference sequence). In DNA form, the CDR3 reads TGTGCCAGCAGCCGCCGGGCCCTACCTCCCAATGAGCAGTTCTTC. Translating gives CASSRRALPPNEQFF.

The V and J genes are TRBV28 and TRBJ1-3; 7 nucleotides line up with TRBD1. Trimming at V came to 7 bases and at J to 1 base, leaving 10 bases not matched to a gene. The CDR3 spans 16 residues. Germline-derived CDR1 and CDR2 are MDHEN and SYDVKM. The CDR3 sequence: CASTPTGEGSGNTIYF. Here the CDR3 DNA reads TGTGCCAGCACCCCCACAGGGGAAGGGTCTGGAAACACCATATATTTT.

Worth noting for this clone: At one boundary the junction diverges from the germline segment, which might be a read error. This chain connects TRBV5-1 to TRBJ2-1; D perhaps matches TRBD1 (6 bases). CDR1 is SGHRS, CDR2 YFSETQ, per germline. This CDR3 has 14 residues. The CDR3 region has the DNA TGCGCCAGCAGCTTGGGACCACGGGACAATGAGGAGTTCTTC. Residues: CASSLGPRDNEEFF.

This clone showed up just once. The genes are TRBV7-2 and TRBJ2-3; D is ambiguous. This CDR3 region has 12 residues. Trimming pared 4 bases from V and 5 bases from J, leaving 7 bases between. CDR1 SGHTA and CDR2 FQGNSA come from the germline V gene. CDR3 sequence (DNA): TGTGCCAGCAGCTCCCGTCGAGATACGCAGTATTTT. This gives the protein CASSSRRDTQYF.

The chain joins TRBV18 to TRBJ1-3; maybe TRBD1 (5 bases). CDR3 length equals 18 residues. The germline gives CDR1 KGHSH, CDR2 LQKENI. V was pared by 5 bases and J by 0 bases, with 20 bases between. The DNA for the CDR3 is TGTGCCAGCTCATCACAGCGCAGCGACAGACCCTCTGGAAACACCATATATTTT. Translating gives CASSSQRSDRPSGNTIYF.

The genes are TRBV5-6 and TRBJ1-4, with D tentatively TRBD1 (5 bases). CDR1 and CDR2 from the germline V gene are SGHDT and YYEEEE. The CDR3 has 15 amino acids. V lost 2 bases to trimming and J lost 2 bases, with 10 bases between them. CDR3 sequence reads: CASSLTGTTNEKLFF. The CDR3 DNA follows: TGTGCCAGCAGCTTAACCGGGACGACTAATGAAAAACTGTTTTTT.

The chain has TRBV6-1 and TRBJ1-2; a weak D match, TRBD1 (5 bases). CDR1 and CDR2 (germline): MNHNS, SASEGT. This CDR3 has 12 residues. With 7 bases removed from V and 4 bases from J, the gap between germline ends came to 10 bases. CDR3 sequence reads: CASNGGGYGYTF. The DNA of the CDR3 is TGTGCCAGCAACGGGGGGGGCTATGGCTACACCTTC.

The chain recombines TRBV19 with TRBJ1-5, with 7 positions matching TRBD1. The germline V gene has CDR1 LNHDA and CDR2 SQIVND (reference sequence). Trimming at V came to 5 bases and at J to 3 bases, leaving 4 bases not matched to a gene. This CDR3 is built from 14 residues. The CDR3 here is CASSSGQINQPQHF. The CDR3 bases are TGTGCCAGTAGTTCGGGACAGATCAATCAGCCCCAGCATTTT.

This chain connects TRBV5-1 to TRBJ1-4; TRBD1 agrees at 9 bases. V was clipped by 3 bases and J by 7 bases; unmatched bases: 19. The CDR3 runs 19 residues. The germline V gene encodes CDR1 SGHRS and CDR2 YFSETQ. This CDR3 reads CASSWGQGGSMWELEKLFF. For the CDR3, the DNA is TGCGCCAGCAGCTGGGGACAGGGAGGTTCAATGTGGGAGCTTGAAAAACTGTTTTTT.

The J gene is TRBJ1-2, the V gene TRBV11-3; the D gene is possibly TRBD1 (5 bases). Trimming took 2 bases from V and 4 from J, leaving 8 bases between them. The CDR3 is 13 residues long. Germline V gene lookup returns CDR1 SGHNT and CDR2 YENEEA. DNA for the CDR3: TGTGCCAGCAGCTTAACAGGTGGCTATGGCTACACCTTC. This encodes CASSLTGGYGYTF.

The J gene is TRBJ2-7, the V gene TRBV23-1; D is perhaps TRBD1 (6 bases). TRBV23-1 is flagged as an ORF with uncertain function. The V and J ends lost 6 bases and 0 bases respectively, with 18 bases between them. The CDR3 has 16 amino acids. Written as DNA, the CDR3 is TGCGCCAGCAGAAACGTGGGGGCCGGGTGCTCCTACGAGCAGTACTTC. Amino acids: CASRNVGAGCSYEQYF.

The J gene is TRBJ2-7, the V gene TRBV19; TRBD2 aligns across 9 bases. The length of the CDR3 is 14 residues. Per germline, CDR1 LNHDA and CDR2 SQIVND (reference sequence). Trimming cost V 6 bases and J 4 bases; bases outside gene matches: 7. The CDR3 protein is CASSQREERYEQYF. The CDR3 DNA reads TGTGCCAGTAGCCAGCGGGAGGAGAGGTACGAGCAGTACTTC.